This TCR beta chain was profiled in a study of CD8+ T cells in alopecia areata. Sequencing templates came from extracted RNA that was reverse transcribed into cDNA. Sequenced by immunoSEQ multiplex PCR; TCRdb stores in-frame clones only, minus some. Of some 110,000 clones in the sample, 35% to 40% were seen once. Germline V lookup: CDR1 SSHAT, CDR2 FNYEAQ (reference sequence). The ends were cut back, 1 base at V and 5 bases at J, with 17 bases in the middle. The CDR3 runs to 16 residues. The gene calls are TRBV7-7 and TRBJ2-5; the D gene is possibly TRBD1 (6 bases). This sequence originates from a human donor with alopecia areata. Sequenced: CD4+ T cells sorted from blood. Here the CDR3 reads CASSLVSGAPGETQYF. The CDR3 bases are TGTGCCAGCAGCTTAGTGTCAGGGGCGCCGGGGGAGACCCAGTACTTC.